This TCR beta chain was recovered during a study of cytomegalovirus exposure and HLA in healthy donors. Method: immunoSEQ multiplex PCR; TCRdb's copy keeps in-frame clones and lacks some. The sample holds 45,000 to 60,000 clones; more than 85% are singletons and the top ten take 5.8%. Study-level points and caveats: Most TCR sequences were seen very rarely across donors, but some public TCRs occurred in many. Through in vitro validation, a few CMV-associated chains were shown to be specific for CMV antigens.

The germline V and J ends were trimmed by 1 base and 2 bases, with 8 bases remaining between them. The CDR3 has 14 residues. CDR1 MNHEY and CDR2 SMNVEV come from the germline V gene (reference sequence). This clone was counted once. Its specificity is not known. The sequencing sample was made of PBMCs. The V gene is TRBV27, the J gene TRBJ1-2; D is perhaps TRBD1 (5 bases). The TCR originated in a woman between 18 and 29 years old in good health and CMV-seronegative. The CDR3 DNA sequence: TGTGCCAGCAGTTTATGGGGGGGGAACTATGGCTACACCTTC. Amino acids: CASSLWGGNYGYTF.